This TCR beta chain originates from a study of cytomegalovirus exposure and HLA in healthy donors. It was with 60 Vbeta and 13 Jbeta primers that the PCR ran. TCRdb's table, derived via immunoSEQ multiplex PCR, lists solely in-frame clones and lacks some. This sample has about 140,000 clones, with 79% found just once. Germline V gives CDR1 SGHTA, CDR2 FQGTGA. The V and J ends lost 3 bases and 8 bases, in that order; junction bases with no gene match: 6. This CDR3 spans 13 amino acids. This sequence joins TRBV7-3 and TRBJ2-5; TRBD2 agrees at 7 bases. The specimen sequenced was PBMCs. The clonotype comes from a man aged 35 to 55 in good health and CMV-seropositive. CDR3 residues: CASSLRESGTQYF. In DNA form, the CDR3 reads TGTGCCAGCAGCTTGCGGGAGTCCGGAACCCAGTACTTC.